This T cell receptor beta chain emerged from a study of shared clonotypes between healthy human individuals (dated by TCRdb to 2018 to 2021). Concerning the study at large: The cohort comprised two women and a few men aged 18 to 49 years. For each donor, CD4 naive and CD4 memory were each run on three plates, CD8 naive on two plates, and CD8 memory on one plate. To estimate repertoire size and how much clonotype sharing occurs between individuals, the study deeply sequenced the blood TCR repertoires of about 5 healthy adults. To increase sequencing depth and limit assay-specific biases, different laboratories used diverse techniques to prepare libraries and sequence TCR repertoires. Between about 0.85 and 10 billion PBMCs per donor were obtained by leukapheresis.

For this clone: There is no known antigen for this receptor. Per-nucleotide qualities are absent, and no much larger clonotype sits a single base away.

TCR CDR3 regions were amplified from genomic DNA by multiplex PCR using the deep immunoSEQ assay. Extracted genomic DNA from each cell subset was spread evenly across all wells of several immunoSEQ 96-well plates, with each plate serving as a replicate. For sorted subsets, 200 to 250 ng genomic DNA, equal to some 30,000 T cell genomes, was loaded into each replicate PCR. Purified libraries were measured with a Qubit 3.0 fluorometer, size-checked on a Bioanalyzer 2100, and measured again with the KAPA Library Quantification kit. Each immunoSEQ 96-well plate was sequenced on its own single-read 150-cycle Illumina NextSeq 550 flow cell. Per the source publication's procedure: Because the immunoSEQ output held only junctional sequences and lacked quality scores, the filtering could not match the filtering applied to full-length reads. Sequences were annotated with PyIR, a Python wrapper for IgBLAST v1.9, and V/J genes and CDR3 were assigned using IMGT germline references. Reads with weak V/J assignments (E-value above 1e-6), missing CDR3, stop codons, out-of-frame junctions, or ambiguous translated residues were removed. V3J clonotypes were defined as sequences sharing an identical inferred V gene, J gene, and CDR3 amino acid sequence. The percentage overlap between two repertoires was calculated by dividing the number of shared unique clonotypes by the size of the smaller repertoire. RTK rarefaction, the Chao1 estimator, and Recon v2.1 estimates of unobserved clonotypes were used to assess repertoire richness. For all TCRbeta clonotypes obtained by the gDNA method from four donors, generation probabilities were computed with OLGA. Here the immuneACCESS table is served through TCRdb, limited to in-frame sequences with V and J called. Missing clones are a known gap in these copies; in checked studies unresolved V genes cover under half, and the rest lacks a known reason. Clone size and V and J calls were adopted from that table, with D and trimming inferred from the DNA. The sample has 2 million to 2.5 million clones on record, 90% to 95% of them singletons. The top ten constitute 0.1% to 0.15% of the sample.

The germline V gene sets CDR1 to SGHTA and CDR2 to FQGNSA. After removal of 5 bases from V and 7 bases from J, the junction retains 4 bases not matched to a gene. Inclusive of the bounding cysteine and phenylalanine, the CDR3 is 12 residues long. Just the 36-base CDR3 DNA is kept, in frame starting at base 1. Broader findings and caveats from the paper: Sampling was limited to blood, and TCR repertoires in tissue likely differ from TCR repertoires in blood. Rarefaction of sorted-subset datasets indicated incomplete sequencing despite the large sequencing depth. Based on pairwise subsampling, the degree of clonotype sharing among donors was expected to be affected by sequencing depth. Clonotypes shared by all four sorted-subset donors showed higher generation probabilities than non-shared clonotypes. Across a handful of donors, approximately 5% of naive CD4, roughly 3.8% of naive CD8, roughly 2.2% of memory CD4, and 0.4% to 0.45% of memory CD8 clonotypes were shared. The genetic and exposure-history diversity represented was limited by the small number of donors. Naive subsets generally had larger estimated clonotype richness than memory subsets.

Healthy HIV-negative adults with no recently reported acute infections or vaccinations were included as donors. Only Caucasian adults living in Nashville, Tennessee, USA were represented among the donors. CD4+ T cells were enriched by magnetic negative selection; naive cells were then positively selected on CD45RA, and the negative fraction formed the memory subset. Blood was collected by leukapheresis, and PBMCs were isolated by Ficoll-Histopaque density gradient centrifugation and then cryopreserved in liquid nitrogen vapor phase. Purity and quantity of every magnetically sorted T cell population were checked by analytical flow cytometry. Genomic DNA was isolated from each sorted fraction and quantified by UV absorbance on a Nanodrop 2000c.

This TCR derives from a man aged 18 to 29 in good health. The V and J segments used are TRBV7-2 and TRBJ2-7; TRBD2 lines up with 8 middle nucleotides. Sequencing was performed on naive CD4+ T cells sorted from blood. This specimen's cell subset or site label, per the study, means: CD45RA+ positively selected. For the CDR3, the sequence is CASSPGLGEQYF. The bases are TGTGCCAGCAGCCCGGGACTAGGGGAGCAGTACTTC.